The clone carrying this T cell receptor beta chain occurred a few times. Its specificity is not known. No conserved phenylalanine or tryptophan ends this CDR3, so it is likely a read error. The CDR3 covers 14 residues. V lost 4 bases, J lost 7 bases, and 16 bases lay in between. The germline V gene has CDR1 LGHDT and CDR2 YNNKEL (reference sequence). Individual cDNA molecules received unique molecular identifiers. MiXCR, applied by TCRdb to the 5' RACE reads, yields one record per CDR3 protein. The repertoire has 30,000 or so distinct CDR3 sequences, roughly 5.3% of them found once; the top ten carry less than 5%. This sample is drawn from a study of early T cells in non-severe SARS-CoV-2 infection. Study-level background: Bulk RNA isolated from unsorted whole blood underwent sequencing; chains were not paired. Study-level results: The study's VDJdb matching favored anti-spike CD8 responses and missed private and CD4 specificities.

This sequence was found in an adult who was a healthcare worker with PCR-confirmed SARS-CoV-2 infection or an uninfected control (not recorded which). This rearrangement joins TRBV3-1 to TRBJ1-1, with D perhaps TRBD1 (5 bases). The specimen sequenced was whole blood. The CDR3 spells CASSRGIQGSEAFS. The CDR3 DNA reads TGTGCCAGCAGCCGCGGAATCCAGGGAAGTGAAGCTTTCTCT.